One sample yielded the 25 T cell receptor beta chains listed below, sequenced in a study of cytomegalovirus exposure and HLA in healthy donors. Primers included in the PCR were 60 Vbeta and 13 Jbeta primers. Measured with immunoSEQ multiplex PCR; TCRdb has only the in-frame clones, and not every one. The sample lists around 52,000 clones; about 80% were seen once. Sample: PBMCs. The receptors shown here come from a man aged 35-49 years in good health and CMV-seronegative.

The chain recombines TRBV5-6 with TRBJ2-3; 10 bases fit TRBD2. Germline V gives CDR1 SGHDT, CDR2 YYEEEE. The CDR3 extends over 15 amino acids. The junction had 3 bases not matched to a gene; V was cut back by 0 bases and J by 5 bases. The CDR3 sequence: CASSLGLAGVDTQYF. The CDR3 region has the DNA TGTGCCAGCAGCTTGGGTCTAGCGGGGGTAGATACGCAGTATTTT. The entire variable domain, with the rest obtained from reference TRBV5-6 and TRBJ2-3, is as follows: DAGVTQSPTHLIKTRGQQVTLRCSPKSGHDTVSWYQQALGQGPQFIFQYYEEEERQRGNFPDRFSGHQFPNYSSELNVNALLLGDSALYLCASSLGLAGVDTQYFGPGTRLTVL.

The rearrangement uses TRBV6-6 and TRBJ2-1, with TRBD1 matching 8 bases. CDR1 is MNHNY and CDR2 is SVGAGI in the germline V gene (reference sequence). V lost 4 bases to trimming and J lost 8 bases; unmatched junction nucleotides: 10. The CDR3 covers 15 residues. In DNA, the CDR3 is TGTGCCAGCAGTTTGGCCCATGGGACAGGAGATGAGCAGTTCTTC. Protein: CASSLAHGTGDEQFF.

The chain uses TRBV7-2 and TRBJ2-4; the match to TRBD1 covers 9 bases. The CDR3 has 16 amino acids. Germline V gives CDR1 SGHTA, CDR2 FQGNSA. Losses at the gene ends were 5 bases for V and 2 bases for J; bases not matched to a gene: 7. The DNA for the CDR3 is TGTGCCAGCAGCATTCATGGGACAGGGACCAAAAACATTCAGTACTTC. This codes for CASSIHGTGTKNIQYF.

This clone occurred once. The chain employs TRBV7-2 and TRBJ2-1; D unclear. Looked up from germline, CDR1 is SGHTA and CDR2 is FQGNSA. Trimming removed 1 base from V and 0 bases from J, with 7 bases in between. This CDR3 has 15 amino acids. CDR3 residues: CASSLDQNSYNEQFF. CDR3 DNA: TGTGCCAGCAGCTTAGATCAGAACTCCTACAATGAGCAGTTCTTC. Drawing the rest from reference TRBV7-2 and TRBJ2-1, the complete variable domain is GAGVSQSPSNKVTEKGKDVELRCDPISGHTALYWYRQSLGQGLEFLIYFQGNSAPDKSGLPSDRFSAERTGGSVSTLTIQRTQQEDSAVYLCASSLDQNSYNEQFFGPGTRLTVL.

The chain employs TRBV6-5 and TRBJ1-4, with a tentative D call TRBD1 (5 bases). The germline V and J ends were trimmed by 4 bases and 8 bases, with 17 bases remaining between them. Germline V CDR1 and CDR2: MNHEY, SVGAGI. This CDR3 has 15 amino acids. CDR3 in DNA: TGTGCCAGCAGTTCCGATCGGGGGACCTACGAAAAACTGTTTTTT. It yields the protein CASSSDRGTYEKLFF.

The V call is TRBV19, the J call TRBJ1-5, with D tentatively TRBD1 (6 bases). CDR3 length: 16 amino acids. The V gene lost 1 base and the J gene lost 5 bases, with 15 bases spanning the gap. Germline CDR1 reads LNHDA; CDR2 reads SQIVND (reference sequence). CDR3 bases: TGTGCCAGTAGTATAGTATTAGGGGGAACGGATCAGCCCCAGCATTTT. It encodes CASSIVLGGTDQPQHF.

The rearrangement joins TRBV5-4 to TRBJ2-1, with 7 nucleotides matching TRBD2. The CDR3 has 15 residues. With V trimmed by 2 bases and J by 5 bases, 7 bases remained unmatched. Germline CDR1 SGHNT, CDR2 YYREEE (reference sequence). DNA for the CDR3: TGTGCCAGCAGCTTAGGGAGGGGAGGACACAATGAGCAGTTCTTC. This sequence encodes CASSLGRGGHNEQFF. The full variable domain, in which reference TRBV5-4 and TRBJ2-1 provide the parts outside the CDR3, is ETGVTQSPTHLIKTRGQQVTLRCSSQSGHNTVSWYQQALGQGPQFIFQYYREEENGRGNFPPRFSGLQFPNYSSELNVNALELDDSALYLCASSLGRGGHNEQFFGPGTRLTVL.

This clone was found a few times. Here the CDR3 reads CASSLEGALNEQFF. In DNA, the CDR3 is TGTGCCAGCAGCTTAGAAGGGGCCCTCAATGAGCAGTTCTTC. The V call is TRBV13, the J call TRBJ2-1, with a possible D match to TRBD1 (5 bases). The CDR3 has 14 amino acids. Trimming pared 1 base from V and 6 bases from J, leaving 10 bases between. Germline CDR1 and CDR2: PRHDT and FYEKMQ (reference sequence).

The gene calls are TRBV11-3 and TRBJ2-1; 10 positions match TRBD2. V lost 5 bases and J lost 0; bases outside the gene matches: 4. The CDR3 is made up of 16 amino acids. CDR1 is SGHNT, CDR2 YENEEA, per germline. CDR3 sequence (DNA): TGTGCCAGCAGCAGTAGCGGGGGGTCCTCCTACAATGAGCAGTTCTTC. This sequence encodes CASSSSGGSSYNEQFF.

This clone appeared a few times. DNA of the CDR3: TGTGCCAGCAGCTCGGGGGGTTGGGGTTACGAGCAGTACGTC. Encoded protein: CASSSGGWGYEQYV. The rearrangement uses TRBV5-6 and TRBJ2-7; 7 nucleotides line up with TRBD2. Per the germline V gene, CDR1 is SGHDT and CDR2 is YYEEEE. J was trimmed by 4 bases and V by 3 bases; bases with no gene match: 7. The CDR3 covers 14 residues.

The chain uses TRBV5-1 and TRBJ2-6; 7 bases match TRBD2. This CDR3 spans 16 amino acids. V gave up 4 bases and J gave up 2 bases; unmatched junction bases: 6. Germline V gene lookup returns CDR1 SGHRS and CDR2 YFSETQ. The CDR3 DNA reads TGCGCCAGCAGCCCCACGGGGGGAGCTGGGGCCAACGTCCTGACTTTC. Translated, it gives CASSPTGGAGANVLTF.

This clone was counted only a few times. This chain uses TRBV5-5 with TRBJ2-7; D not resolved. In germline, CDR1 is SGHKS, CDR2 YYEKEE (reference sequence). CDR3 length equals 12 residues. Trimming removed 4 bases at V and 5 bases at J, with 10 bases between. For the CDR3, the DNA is TGTGCCAGCAGCCTCAACTTGGACGAGCAGTACTTC. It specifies CASSLNLDEQYF.

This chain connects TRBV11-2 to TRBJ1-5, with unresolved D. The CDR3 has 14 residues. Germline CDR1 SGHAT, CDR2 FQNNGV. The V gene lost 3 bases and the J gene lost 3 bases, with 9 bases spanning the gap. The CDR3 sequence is CASSFSGDNQPQHF. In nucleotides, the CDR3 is TGTGCCAGCAGCTTTTCCGGGGACAATCAGCCCCAGCATTTT.

CDR3 residues: CASSLGSSEGEQFF. The CDR3 nucleotides are TGCGCCAGCAGCCTCGGTTCTTCTGAGGGTGAGCAGTTCTTC. This rearrangement joins TRBV4-3 to TRBJ2-1; possibly TRBD2 for D (5 bases). The CDR3 sequence is 14 residues long. V lost 4 bases and J 9 bases, leaving 16 bases between the germline ends. Looked up from germline, CDR1 is LGHNA and CDR2 is YSLEER.

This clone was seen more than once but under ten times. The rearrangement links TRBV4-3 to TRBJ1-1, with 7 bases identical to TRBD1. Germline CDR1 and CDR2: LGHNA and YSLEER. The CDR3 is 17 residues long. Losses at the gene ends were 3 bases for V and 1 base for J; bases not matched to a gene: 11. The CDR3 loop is CASSHVMGAGGNTEAFF. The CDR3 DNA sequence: TGCGCCAGCAGCCATGTGATGGGGGCAGGGGGGAACACTGAAGCTTTCTTT.

CDR3 coding DNA: TGTGCCAGTAGTATTTTGGCAGGGATTAATGAAAAACTGTTTTTT. Amino acid sequence: CASSILAGINEKLFF. J is TRBJ1-4 and V is TRBV19, with D possibly TRBD1 on 5 matching bases. Germline V gene lookup returns CDR1 LNHDA and CDR2 SQIVND (reference sequence). Trimming cost V 3 bases and J 4 bases, with 12 bases left between them. This CDR3 has 15 residues.

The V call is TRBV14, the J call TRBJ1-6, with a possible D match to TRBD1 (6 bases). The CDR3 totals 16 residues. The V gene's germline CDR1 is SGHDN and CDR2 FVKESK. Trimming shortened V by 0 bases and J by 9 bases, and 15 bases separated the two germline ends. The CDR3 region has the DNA TGTGCCAGCAGCCAAGACGGAACAGGGTTTCCTTCACCCCTCCACTTT. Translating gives CASSQDGTGFPSPLHF.

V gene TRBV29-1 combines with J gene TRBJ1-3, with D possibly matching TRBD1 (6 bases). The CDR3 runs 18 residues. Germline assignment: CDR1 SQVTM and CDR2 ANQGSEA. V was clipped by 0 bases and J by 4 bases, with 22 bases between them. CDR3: CSVEDRGATGGPGNTIYF. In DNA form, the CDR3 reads TGCAGCGTTGAAGATCGGGGGGCTACAGGAGGTCCAGGAAACACCATATATTTT.

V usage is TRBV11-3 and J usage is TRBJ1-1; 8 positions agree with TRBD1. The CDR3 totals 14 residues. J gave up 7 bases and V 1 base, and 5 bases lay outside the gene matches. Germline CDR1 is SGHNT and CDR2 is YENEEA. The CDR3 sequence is CASSLVGTGREAFF. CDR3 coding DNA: TGTGCCAGCAGCTTAGTAGGGACAGGTCGTGAAGCTTTCTTT. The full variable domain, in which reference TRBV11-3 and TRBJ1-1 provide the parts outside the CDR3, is EAGVVQSPRYKIIEKKQPVAFWCNPISGHNTLYWYLQNLGQGPELLIRYENEEAVDDSQLPKDRFSAERLKGVDSTLKIQPAELGDSAVYLCASSLVGTGREAFFGQGTRLTVV.

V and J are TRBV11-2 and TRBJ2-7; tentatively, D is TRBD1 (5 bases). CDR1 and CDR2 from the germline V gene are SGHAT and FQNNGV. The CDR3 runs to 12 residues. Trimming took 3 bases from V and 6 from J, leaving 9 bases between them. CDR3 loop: CASSFTGSEQYF. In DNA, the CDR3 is TGTGCCAGCAGCTTCACAGGCTCCGAGCAGTACTTC.

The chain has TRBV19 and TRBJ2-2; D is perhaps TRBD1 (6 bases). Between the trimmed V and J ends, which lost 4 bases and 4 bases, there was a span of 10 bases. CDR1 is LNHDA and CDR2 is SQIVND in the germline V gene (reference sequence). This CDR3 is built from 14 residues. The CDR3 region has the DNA TGTGCCAGTAGTAAAACGACAGGCACCGGGGAGCTGTTTTTT. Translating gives CASSKTTGTGELFF.

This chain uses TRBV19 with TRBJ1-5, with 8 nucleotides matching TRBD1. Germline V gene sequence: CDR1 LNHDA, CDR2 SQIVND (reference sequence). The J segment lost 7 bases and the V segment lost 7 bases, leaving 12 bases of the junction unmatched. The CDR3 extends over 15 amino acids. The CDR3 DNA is TGTGCCAGTACCACCCATGACAGGGGTACGCAGCCCCAGCATTTT. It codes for CASTTHDRGTQPQHF.

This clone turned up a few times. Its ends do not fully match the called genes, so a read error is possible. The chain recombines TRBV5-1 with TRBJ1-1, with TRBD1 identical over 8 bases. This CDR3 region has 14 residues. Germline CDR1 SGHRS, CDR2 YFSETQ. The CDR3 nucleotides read TGCGCCAGCAGCGGGACAGGAGTGAATACTGAAGCTTTCTTT. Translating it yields CASSGTGVNTEAFF.

CDR3 coding DNA: TGTGCCAGCAGCCAAGATAGAACTACTACTGAGCAGTTCTTC. Residues: CASSQDRTTTEQFF. This chain connects TRBV14 to TRBJ2-1; D gene ambiguous. The CDR3 sequence is 14 residues long. The germline CDR1 and CDR2 sequences are SGHDN and FVKESK. V was trimmed by 0 bases and J by 9 bases, leaving 12 bases between them.

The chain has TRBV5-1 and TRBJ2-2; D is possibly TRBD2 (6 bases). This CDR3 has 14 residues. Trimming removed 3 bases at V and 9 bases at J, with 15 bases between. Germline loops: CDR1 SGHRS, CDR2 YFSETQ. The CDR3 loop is CASSSGTPPRELFF. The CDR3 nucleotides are TGCGCCAGCAGCTCCGGGACTCCTCCCCGGGAGCTGTTTTTT. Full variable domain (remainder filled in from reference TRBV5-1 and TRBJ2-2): KAGVTQTPRYLIKTRGQQVTLSCSPISGHRSVSWYQQTPGQGLQFLFEYFSETQRNKGNFPGRFSGRQFSNSRSEMNVSTLELGDSALYLCASSSGTPPRELFFGEGSRLTVL.